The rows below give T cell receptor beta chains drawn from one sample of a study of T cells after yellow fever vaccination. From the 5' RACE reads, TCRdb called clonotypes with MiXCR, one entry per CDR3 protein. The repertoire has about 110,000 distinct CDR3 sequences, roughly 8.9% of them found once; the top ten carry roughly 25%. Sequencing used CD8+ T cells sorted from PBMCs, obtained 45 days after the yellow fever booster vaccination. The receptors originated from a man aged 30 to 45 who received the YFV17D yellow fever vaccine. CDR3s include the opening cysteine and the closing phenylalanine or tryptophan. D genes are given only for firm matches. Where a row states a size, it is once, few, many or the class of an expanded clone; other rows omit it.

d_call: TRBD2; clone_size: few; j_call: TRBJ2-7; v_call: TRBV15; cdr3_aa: CATSREPSGSYEQYF; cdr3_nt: TGTGCCACCAGCAGAGAACCTAGCGGTTCCTACGAGCAGTACTTC
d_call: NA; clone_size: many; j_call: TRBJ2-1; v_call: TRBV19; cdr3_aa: CASSMWGHRSYNEQFF; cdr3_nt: TGTGCCAGTAGTATGTGGGGGCACAGGTCCTACAATGAGCAGTTCTTC
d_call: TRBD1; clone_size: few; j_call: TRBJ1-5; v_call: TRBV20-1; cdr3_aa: CSARDTGTGGTQPQHF; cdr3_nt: TGCAGTGCTAGAGATACCGGGACAGGGGGGACTCAGCCCCAGCATTTT
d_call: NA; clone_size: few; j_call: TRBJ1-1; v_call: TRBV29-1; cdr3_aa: CSVLETDTEAFF; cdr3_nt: TGCAGCGTACTAGAGACTGACACTGAAGCTTTCTTT
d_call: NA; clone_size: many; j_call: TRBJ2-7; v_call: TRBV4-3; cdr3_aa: CASSHDIFSPYEQYF; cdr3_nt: TGCGCCAGCAGCCATGACATTTTTAGCCCGTACGAGCAGTACTTC
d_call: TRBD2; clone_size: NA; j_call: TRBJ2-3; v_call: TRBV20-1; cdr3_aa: CSARKLAGGSDTQYF; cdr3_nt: TGCAGTGCTAGAAAACTAGCGGGAGGGTCAGATACGCAGTATTTT
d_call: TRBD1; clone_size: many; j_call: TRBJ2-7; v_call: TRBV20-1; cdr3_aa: CSASIGTGPYEQYF; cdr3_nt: TGCAGTGCTTCCATCGGGACAGGGCCTTACGAGCAGTACTTC
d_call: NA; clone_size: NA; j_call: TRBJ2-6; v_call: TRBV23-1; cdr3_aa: CASSQAFSGANVLTF; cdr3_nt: TGCGCCAGCAGTCAAGCTTTCTCTGGGGCCAACGTCCTGACTTTC
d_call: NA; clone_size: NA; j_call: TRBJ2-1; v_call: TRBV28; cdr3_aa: CASSLGQQFF; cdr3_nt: TGTGCCAGCAGTTTAGGGCAGCAGTTCTTC
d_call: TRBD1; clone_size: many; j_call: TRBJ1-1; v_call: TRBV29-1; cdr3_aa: CSAETGLNTEAFF; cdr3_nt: TGCAGCGCAGAGACAGGGCTGAACACTGAAGCTTTCTTT